One sample yielded the 9 T cell receptor beta chains listed below, sequenced in a study of T cell responses to AZD1222 COVID-19 vaccine. Repertoires were generated with immunoSEQ multiplex PCR, while TCRdb's copy carries only in-frame clones and drops some. The sample includes about 110,000 clones, 65% to 85% of them seen just once. Here the sequenced sample was peripheral blood, taken on day 0 of AZD1222 vaccination. These TCRs come from an adult in good health.

J is TRBJ2-7 and V is TRBV5-1; 7 positions agree with TRBD1. The CDR3 sequence is 16 residues long. CDR1 and CDR2 (germline): SGHRS, YFSETQ. J lost 1 base, V lost 0 bases, and 7 bases had no gene match. This CDR3 is CASSLARDSHSYEQYF. Written as DNA, the CDR3 is TGCGCCAGCAGCTTGGCCAGGGACAGTCATTCCTACGAGCAGTACTTC. Using reference TRBV5-1 and TRBJ2-7 for the parts outside the CDR3, the full variable domain is KAGVTQTPRYLIKTRGQQVTLSCSPISGHRSVSWYQQTPGQGLQFLFEYFSETQRNKGNFPGRFSGRQFSNSRSEMNVSTLELGDSALYLCASSLARDSHSYEQYFGPGTRLTVT.

The chain joins TRBV6-2 or TRBV6-3 to TRBJ2-7; TRBD2 agrees at 9 bases. The CDR3 totals 16 residues. V lost 6 bases, J lost 5 bases, and 14 bases stayed unmatched. Germline loops: CDR1 MNHEY, CDR2 SVGEGT. Here the CDR3 reads CASSPERASGVHEQYF. Here the CDR3 DNA reads TGTGCCAGCAGCCCTGAGAGGGCTAGCGGGGTCCACGAGCAGTACTTC.

This rearrangement joins TRBV28 to TRBJ1-2; 7 bases line up with TRBD1. The CDR3 runs to 19 residues. The V gene's germline CDR1 is MDHEN and CDR2 SYDVKM. V lost 4 bases and J lost 0; bases outside the gene matches: 17. Here the CDR3 DNA reads TGTGCCAGCAGTTATTCGGGACAGTTCTCCTATGCGGCTAACTATGGCTACACCTTC. This gives the protein CASSYSGQFSYAANYGYTF.

The V and J genes are TRBV18 and TRBJ1-5, with TRBD1 matching 9 bases. Per the germline V gene, CDR1 is KGHSH and CDR2 is LQKENI. Trimming cost V 2 bases and J 0 bases; bases outside gene matches: 2. The CDR3 contains 16 residues. The CDR3 DNA reads TGTGCCAGCTCACCATCGACAGGGGGTAGCAATCAGCCCCAGCATTTT. Its translation is CASSPSTGGSNQPQHF.

The table lists this clone with a few counts. V usage is TRBV7-2 and J usage is TRBJ2-2; D ambiguous. Germline-derived CDR1 and CDR2 are SGHTA and FQGNSA. The V gene lost 3 bases and the J gene lost 2 bases, with 7 bases spanning the gap. The CDR3 extends over 14 amino acids. In DNA form, the CDR3 reads TGTGCCAGCAGCTTCCGTGCCAACACCGGGGAGCTGTTTTTT. It yields the protein CASSFRANTGELFF.

The chain combines TRBV24-1 with TRBJ2-7, with 9 bases identical to TRBD1. The CDR3 is 15 residues long. With V trimmed by 5 bases and J by 1 base, 5 bases remained unmatched. Germline V gene data show CDR1 as KGHDR and CDR2 as SFDVKD. The CDR3 DNA sequence: TGTGCCACCAGTGGGCCGGACAGGGGTTCCTACGAGCAGTACTTC. Translation gives CATSGPDRGSYEQYF.

In its sample, this clone was seen a few times. The J gene is TRBJ2-2, the V gene TRBV2, with unresolved D. This CDR3 contains 12 residues. The V end lost 5 bases, the J end lost 4 bases, and 5 bases lay between the germline ends. Germline CDR1 is SNHLY and CDR2 is FYNNEI. CDR3 residues: CASSMGTGELFF. The CDR3 DNA is TGTGCCAGCAGTATGGGCACCGGGGAGCTGTTTTTT.

The V gene is TRBV2, the J gene TRBJ1-2; D perhaps matches TRBD1 (6 bases). This CDR3 spans 13 amino acids. The germline V gene has CDR1 SNHLY and CDR2 FYNNEI. V lost 7 bases and J lost 7, with 16 bases in between. CDR3 sequence (DNA): TGTGCCAGCACCCTGGGTGTGGGGGCTGGCTACACCTTC. Translated: CASTLGVGAGYTF.

V usage is TRBV6-5 and J usage is TRBJ1-5, with 8 positions matching TRBD1. Germline V gives CDR1 MNHEY, CDR2 SVGAGI. The CDR3 totals 14 residues. The V segment lost 5 bases and the J segment 7 bases; nucleotides outside the gene matches: 7. The DNA of the CDR3 is TGTGCCAGCAGTCAACAGGGGGTCTGGCAGCCCCAGCATTTT. It codes for CASSQQGVWQPQHF.